These T cell receptor beta chains were read from a single sample in a study of blood T cell repertoires in COVID-19. Produced via immunoSEQ multiplex PCR; TCRdb's table is partial and in-frame only. The sample lists roughly 100,000 clones, around 86% occurring once. The sequencing input was peripheral blood. The source is a man aged 45-65 years with acute or convalescent COVID-19. Each CDR3 is given with its conserved first and last residue. The D gene is left open where the match is weak. Some rows mark clone size as missing; the rest say once, few, many or name a class of expanded clone.

clone_size d_call j_call v_call cdr3_nt cdr3_aa
few TRBD1 TRBJ2-5 TRBV25-1 TGTGCCAGCAGTACCCGACAGGGGGCGGAGACCCAGTACTTC CASSTRQGAETQYF
. . TRBJ1-1 TRBV21-1 TGTGCCACTCGAGGTCAAGGCACTGAAGCTTTCTTT CATRGQGTEAFF
. . TRBJ1-1 TRBV5-1 TGCGCCAGCAGCTACATGGAGGGCACTGAAGCTTTCTTT CASSYMEGTEAFF
. TRBD1 TRBJ2-2 TRBV28 TGTGCCAGCAGCCTTCGGGACAGGGGTCCCTCCGGGGAGCTGTTTTTT CASSLRDRGPSGELFF
. TRBD1 TRBJ1-1 TRBV11-2 TGTGCCAGCAGCCAGGACAGGGTATCCACTGAAGCTTTCTTT CASSQDRVSTEAFF
. TRBD1 TRBJ1-5 TRBV20-1 TGCAGTGCTAGTTCGGACAGGGGAACTGTCAATCAGCCCCAGCATTTT CSASSDRGTVNQPQHF
once . TRBJ2-7 TRBV6-5 TGTGCCAGCAGCCTAGGGGGAATTGGTTGGTACGAGCAGTACTTC CASSLGGIGWYEQYF
. TRBD2 TRBJ2-4 TRBV5-4 TGTGCCAGCAGCTTATCAGGGACTAGAGGAAACATTCAGTACTTC CASSLSGTRGNIQYF
. TRBD1 TRBJ1-2 TRBV6-5 TGTGCCAGCAGCTTAACGGACAGGGCCTATGGCTACACCTTC CASSLTDRAYGYTF
. TRBD2 TRBJ2-5 TRBV11-3 TGTGCCAGCAGCTTTACTAGCGGGAGGGGCGAGACCCAGTACTTC CASSFTSGRGETQYF
. TRBD2 TRBJ2-7 TRBV4-1 TGCGCCAGCAGCCTGACTAGCGGGGCCTACGAGCAGTACTTC CASSLTSGAYEQYF
once TRBD2 TRBJ2-3 TRBV5-1 TGCGCCAGCAGCTTGGGGGTGACTAGCGGACTAGACACAGATACGCAGTATTTT CASSLGVTSGLDTDTQYF
. . TRBJ1-3 TRBV6-5 TGTGCCAGCAGAGCCCGGGGGTCTGGAAACACCATATATTTT CASRARGSGNTIYF
. . TRBJ1-1 TRBV6-4 TGTGCCAGCAGTGAGGGCAGGAACACTGAAGCTTTCTTT CASSEGRNTEAFF
. . TRBJ1-3 TRBV19 TGTGCCAGTAGTATGACCTGGGGGCAAAACACCATATATTTT CASSMTWGQNTIYF
. TRBD2 TRBJ2-5 TRBV27 TGTGCCAGCAGTCCATGGACTAGCGGGACCGAGACCCAGTACTTC CASSPWTSGTETQYF
. TRBD1 TRBJ1-2 TRBV10-3 TGTGCCATCAGTGCCCTAACGACAGGGGTCGGGGGCTACACCTTC CAISALTTGVGGYTF
. TRBD2 TRBJ2-7 TRBV6-5 TGTGCCAGCAGGAAGAGCGGGAGCTACTCCTACGAGCAGTACTTC CASRKSGSYSYEQYF
. TRBD2 TRBJ2-7 TRBV6-2/TRBV6-3 TGTGCCAGCAGTTACTCGTCGGTTGGCGGGAGCGAAAACCCCTACGAGCAGTACTTC CASSYSSVGGSENPYEQYF
. . TRBJ2-2 TRBV27 TGTGCCAGCAGTCGCTGGGGGCCAGCCTTGGCCGGGGAGCTGTTTTTT CASSRWGPALAGELFF